The clone carrying this TCR beta chain was counted a single time. The target antigen is unknown. Data came from immunoSEQ multiplex PCR; TCRdb stores just in-frame clones and leaves some out. The table records some 85,000 clones, 70% to 80% of them present only once. V was shortened by 4 bases and J by 4 bases, with 11 bases between the two germline ends. The CDR3 spans 13 residues. Germline lookup yields CDR1 SGHRS and CDR2 YFSETQ. The entry originates in a study of cytotoxic CD8 clonotypes in ibrutinib-treated CLL. For the study at large: On average, over 80,000 productive rearrangements and a few hundred thousand productive templates per sample. Notes on the study in general: Sampling schedules were unmatched across sustained-remission and progressing patients.

The source is a human donor with chronic lymphocytic leukemia. The input for sequencing was PBMCs, taken after 24 months of ibrutinib treatment. The chain couples TRBV5-1 to TRBJ1-1; no firm D call. CDR3 nucleotide sequence: TGCGCCAGCAGCCCGGACGTCCTCACTGAAGCTTTCTTT. This gives the protein CASSPDVLTEAFF. Based on the CDR3 plus reference TRBV5-1 and TRBJ1-1, the full variable domain is KAGVTQTPRYLIKTRGQQVTLSCSPISGHRSVSWYQQTPGQGLQFLFEYFSETQRNKGNFPGRFSGRQFSNSRSEMNVSTLELGDSALYLCASSPDVLTEAFFGQGTRLTVV.